This paragraph covers one T cell receptor (beta chain) sequence. The CDR3 extends over 13 amino acids. Trimming removed 5 bases at V and 6 bases at J, with 11 bases between. From germline, CDR1 is MNHEY and CDR2 SVGAGI. These data come from a study of cytomegalovirus exposure and HLA in healthy donors. PCR used 60 Vbeta primers and 13 Jbeta primers. Assay: immunoSEQ multiplex PCR; the TCRdb copy retains only in-frame clones and omits some. The table includes fewer than 150,000 clones, about four fifths detected once. Specimen: PBMCs. The rearrangement links TRBV6-5 to TRBJ1-5; D is perhaps TRBD1 (5 bases). The sequence was collected from a woman younger than 30 in good health and CMV-seronegative. CDR3 nucleotide sequence: TGTGCCAGCAGTCTCTCCAGGGTTCAGCCCCAGCATTTT. Translating gives CASSLSRVQPQHF.